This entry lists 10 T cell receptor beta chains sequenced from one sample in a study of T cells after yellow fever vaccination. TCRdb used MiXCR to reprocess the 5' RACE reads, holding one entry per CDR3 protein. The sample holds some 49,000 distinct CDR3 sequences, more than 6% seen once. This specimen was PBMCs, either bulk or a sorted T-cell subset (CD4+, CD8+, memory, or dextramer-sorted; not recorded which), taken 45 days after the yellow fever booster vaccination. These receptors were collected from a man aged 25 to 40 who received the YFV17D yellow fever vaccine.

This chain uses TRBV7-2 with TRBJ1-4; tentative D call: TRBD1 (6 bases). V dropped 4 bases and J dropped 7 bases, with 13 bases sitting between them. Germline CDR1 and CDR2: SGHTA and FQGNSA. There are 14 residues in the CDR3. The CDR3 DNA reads TGTGCCAGCAGCTCACAGGGTTCGGGTGAAAAACTGTTTTTT. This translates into CASSSQGSGEKLFF.

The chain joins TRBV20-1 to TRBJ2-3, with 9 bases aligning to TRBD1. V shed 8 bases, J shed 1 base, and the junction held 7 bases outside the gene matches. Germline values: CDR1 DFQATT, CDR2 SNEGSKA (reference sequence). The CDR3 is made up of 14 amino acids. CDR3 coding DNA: TGCAGTTCCTGGACAGGGGCCGGCACAGATACGCAGTATTTT. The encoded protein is CSSWTGAGTDTQYF.

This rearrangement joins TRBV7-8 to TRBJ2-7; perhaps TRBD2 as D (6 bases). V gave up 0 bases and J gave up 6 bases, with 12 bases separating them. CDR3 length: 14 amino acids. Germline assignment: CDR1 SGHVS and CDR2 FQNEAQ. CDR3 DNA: TGTGCCAGCAGCTTAGCCGGGACTGGTCTCGAGCAGTACTTC. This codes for CASSLAGTGLEQYF.

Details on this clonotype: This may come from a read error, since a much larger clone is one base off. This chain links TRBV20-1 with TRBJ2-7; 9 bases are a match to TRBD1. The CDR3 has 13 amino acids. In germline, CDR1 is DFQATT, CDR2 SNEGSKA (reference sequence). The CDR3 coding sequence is TGCGGTGCTAGAGGGGACAGGGACTACGAGCAGTACTTC. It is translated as CGARGDRDYEQYF.

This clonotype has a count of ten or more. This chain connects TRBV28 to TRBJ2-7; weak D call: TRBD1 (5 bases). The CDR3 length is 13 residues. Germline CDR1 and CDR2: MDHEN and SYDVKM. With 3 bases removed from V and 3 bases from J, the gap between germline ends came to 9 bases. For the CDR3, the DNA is TGTGCCAGCAGTTTGCCGCAGGGCTACGAGCAGTACTTC. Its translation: CASSLPQGYEQYF.

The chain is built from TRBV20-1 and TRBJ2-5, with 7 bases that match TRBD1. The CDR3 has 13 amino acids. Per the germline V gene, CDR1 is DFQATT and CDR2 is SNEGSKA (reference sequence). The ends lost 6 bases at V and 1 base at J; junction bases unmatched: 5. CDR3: CSATGWIQETQYF. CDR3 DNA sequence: TGCAGTGCGACAGGGTGGATCCAAGAGACCCAGTACTTC.

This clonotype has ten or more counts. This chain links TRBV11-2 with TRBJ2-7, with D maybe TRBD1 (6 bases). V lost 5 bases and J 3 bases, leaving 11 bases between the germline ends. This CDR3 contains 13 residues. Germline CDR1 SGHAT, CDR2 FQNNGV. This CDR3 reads CASSRGQIYEQYF. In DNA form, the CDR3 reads TGTGCCAGCAGCAGAGGACAGATCTACGAGCAGTACTTC.

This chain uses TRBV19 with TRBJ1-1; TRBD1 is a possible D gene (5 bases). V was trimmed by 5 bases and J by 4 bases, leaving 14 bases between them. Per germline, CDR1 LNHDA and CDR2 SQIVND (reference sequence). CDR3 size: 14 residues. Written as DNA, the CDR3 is TGTGCCAGTAGTCCGGGCATTGGGGGCACTGAAGCTTTCTTT. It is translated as CASSPGIGGTEAFF.

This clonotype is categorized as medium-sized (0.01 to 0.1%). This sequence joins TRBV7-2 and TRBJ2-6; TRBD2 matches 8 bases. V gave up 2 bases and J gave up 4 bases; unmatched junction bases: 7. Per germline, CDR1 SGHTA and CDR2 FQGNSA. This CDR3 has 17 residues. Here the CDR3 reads CASSLIGRAVGANVLTF. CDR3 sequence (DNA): TGTGCCAGCAGCTTAATCGGGAGGGCTGTGGGGGCCAACGTCCTGACTTTC. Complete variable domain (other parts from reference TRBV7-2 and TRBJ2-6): GAGVSQSPSNKVTEKGKDVELRCDPISGHTALYWYRQSLGQGLEFLIYFQGNSAPDKSGLPSDRFSAERTGGSVSTLTIQRTQQEDSAVYLCASSLIGRAVGANVLTFGAGSRLTVL.

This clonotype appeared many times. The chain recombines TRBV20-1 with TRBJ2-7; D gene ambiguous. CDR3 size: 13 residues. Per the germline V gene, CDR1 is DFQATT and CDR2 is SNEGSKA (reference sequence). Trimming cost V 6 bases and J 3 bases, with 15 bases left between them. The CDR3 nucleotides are TGCAGTGCCCCGCGGCATGAGCACTACGAGCAGTACTTC. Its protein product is CSAPRHEHYEQYF.